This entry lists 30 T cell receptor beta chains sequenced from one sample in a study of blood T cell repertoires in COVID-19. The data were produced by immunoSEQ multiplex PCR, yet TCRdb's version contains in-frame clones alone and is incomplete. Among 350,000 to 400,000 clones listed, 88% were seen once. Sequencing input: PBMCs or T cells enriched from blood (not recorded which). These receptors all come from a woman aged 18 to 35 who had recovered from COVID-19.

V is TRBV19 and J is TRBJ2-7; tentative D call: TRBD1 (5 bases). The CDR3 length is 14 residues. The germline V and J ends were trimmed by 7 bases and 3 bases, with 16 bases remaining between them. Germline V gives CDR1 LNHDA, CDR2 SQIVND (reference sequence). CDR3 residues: CASTPAAGRYEQYF. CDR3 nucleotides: TGTGCCAGTACCCCGGCGGCAGGGCGCTACGAGCAGTACTTC.

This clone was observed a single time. The CDR3 DNA follows: TGTGCCAGCTCGCCTGCTCTTGTAAACGGGGACACCATATATTTT. It is translated as CASSPALVNGDTIYF. This chain links TRBV18 with TRBJ1-3; D remains ambiguous. The ends were cut back, 6 bases at V and 8 bases at J, with 20 bases in the middle. There are 15 residues in the CDR3. The germline gives CDR1 KGHSH, CDR2 LQKENI.

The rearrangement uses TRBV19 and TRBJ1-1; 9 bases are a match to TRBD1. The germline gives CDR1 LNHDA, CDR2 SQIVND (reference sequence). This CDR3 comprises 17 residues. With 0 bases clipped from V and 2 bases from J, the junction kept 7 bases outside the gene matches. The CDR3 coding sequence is TGTGCCAGTAGTATAGAACAGGGGGCTTTGAAAAACACTGAAGCTTTCTTT. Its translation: CASSIEQGALKNTEAFF.

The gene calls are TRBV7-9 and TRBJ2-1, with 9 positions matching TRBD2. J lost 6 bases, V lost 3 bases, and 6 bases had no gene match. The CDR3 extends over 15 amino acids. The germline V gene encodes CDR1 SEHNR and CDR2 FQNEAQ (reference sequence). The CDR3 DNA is TGTGCCAGCAGCTTCTTTGGCGGGGGGGCCAATGAGCAGTTCTTC. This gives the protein CASSFFGGGANEQFF.

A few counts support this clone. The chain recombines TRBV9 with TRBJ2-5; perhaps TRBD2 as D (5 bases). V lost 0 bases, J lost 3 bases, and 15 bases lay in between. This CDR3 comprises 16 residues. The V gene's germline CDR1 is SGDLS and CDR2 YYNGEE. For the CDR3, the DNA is TGTGCCAGCAGCGTAGCTCTGGGAGCCACTAAAGAGACCCAGTACTTC. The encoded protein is CASSVALGATKETQYF.

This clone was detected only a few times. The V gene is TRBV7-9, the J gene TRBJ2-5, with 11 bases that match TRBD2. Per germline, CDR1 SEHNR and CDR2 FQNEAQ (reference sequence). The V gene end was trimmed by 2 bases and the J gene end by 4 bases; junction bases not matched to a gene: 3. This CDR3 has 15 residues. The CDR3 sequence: CASSLLAGGGETQYF. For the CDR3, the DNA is TGTGCCAGCAGCTTACTAGCGGGGGGAGGAGAGACCCAGTACTTC.

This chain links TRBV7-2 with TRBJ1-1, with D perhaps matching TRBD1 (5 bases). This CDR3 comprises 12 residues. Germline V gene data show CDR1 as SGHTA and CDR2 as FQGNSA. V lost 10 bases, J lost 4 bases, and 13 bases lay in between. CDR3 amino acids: CATTFGGTEAFF. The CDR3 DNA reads TGTGCCACCACTTTCGGGGGCACTGAAGCTTTCTTT.

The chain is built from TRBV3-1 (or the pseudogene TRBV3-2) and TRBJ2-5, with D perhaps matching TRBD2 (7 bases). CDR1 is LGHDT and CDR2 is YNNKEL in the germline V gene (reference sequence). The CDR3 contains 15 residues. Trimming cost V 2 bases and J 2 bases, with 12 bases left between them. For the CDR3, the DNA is TGTGCCAGCAGCCAAAGGGGGGGGAGACAAGAGACCCAGTACTTC. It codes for CASSQRGGRQETQYF.

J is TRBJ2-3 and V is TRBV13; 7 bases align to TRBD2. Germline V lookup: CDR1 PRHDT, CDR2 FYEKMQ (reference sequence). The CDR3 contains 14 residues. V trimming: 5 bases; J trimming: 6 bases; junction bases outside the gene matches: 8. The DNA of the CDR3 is TGTGCCAGCAGCCCTAGGACTAGGAAGGATACGCAGTATTTT. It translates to CASSPRTRKDTQYF.

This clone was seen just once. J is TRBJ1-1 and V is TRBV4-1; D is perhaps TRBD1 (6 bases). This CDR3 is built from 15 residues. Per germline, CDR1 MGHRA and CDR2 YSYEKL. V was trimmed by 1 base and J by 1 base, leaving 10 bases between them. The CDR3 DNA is TGCGCCAGCAGCCAAGCAATGGGGGCGAACACTGAAGCTTTCTTT. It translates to CASSQAMGANTEAFF.

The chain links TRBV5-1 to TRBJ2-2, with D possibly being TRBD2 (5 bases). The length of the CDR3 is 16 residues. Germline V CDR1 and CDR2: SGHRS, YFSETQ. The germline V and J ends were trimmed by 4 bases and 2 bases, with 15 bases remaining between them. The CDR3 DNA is TGCGCCAGCAGCAAGATCGGGAAGGGTAACACCGGGGAGCTGTTTTTT. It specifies CASSKIGKGNTGELFF.

The CDR3 loop reads CAVPGLPSSYNSPLHF. The DNA for the CDR3 is TGTGCCGTCCCGGGACTCCCTAGCTCCTATAATTCACCCCTCCACTTT. V gene TRBV5-4 combines with J gene TRBJ1-6; maybe TRBD1 (5 bases). The CDR3 is 16 residues long. Germline CDR1 reads SGHNT; CDR2 reads YYREEE (reference sequence). The V and J ends lost 10 bases and 0 bases respectively, with 17 bases between them. The whole variable domain, filled in from reference TRBV5-4 and TRBJ1-6, reads ETGVTQSPTHLIKTRGQQVTLRCSSQSGHNTVSWYQQALGQGPQFIFQYYREEENGRGNFPPRFSGLQFPNYSSELNVNALELDDSALYLCAVPGLPSSYNSPLHFGNGTRLTVT.

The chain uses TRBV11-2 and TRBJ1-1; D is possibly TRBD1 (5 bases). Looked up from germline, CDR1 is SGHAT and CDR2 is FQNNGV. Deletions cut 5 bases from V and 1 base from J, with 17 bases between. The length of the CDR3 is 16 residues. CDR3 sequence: CASSTRAGIKNTEAFF. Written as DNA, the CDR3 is TGTGCCAGCAGCACCCGAGCAGGGATAAAGAACACTGAAGCTTTCTTT.

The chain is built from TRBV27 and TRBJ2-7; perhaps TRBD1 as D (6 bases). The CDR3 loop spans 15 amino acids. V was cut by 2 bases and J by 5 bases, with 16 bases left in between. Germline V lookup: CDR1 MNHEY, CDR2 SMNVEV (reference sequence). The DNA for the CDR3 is TGTGCCAGCAGTTTACTGCCGACAGGTAGGAACGAGCAGTACTTC. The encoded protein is CASSLLPTGRNEQYF.

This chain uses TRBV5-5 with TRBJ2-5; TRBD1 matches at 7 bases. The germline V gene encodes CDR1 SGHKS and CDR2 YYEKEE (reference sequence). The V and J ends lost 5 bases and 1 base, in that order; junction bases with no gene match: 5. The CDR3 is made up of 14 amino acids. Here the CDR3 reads CASSIGGIQETQYF. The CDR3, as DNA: TGTGCCAGCAGTATAGGGGGCATCCAAGAGACCCAGTACTTC.

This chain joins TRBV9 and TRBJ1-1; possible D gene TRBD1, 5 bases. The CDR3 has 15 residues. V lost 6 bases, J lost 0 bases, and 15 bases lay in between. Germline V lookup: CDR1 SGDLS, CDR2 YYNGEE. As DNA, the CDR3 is TGTGCCAGCACCCGGGGGAGGAAGTTGAACACTGAAGCTTTCTTT. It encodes CASTRGRKLNTEAFF. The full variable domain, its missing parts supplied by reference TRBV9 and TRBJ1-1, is DSGVTQTPKHLITATGQRVTLRCSPRSGDLSVYWYQQSLDQGLQFLIQYYNGEERAKGNILERFSAQQFPDLHSELNLSSLELGDSALYFCASTRGRKLNTEAFFGQGTRLTVV.

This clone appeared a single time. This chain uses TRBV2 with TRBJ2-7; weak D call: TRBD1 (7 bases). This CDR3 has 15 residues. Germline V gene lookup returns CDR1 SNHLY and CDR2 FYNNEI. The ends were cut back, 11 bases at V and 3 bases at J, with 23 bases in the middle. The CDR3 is CAYQGGRDSDYEQYF. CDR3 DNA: TGTGCCTATCAAGGGGGGCGGGACAGTGACTACGAGCAGTACTTC.

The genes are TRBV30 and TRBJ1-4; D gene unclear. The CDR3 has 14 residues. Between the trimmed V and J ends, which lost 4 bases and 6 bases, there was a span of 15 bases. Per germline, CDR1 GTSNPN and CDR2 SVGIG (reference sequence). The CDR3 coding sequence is TGTGCCTGGACTGTCGGGTTTCTGGATGAAAAACTGTTTTTT. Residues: CAWTVGFLDEKLFF.

The CDR3 DNA follows: TGTGCCAGCAGCTTCCCCGGCAGGGGATACGGCTACACCTTC. Translated, it gives CASSFPGRGYGYTF. The chain couples TRBV7-2 to TRBJ1-2; tentatively, D is TRBD1 (6 bases). Trimming pared 3 bases from V and 8 bases from J, leaving 16 bases between. The length of the CDR3 is 14 residues. Germline CDR1 SGHTA, CDR2 FQGNSA.

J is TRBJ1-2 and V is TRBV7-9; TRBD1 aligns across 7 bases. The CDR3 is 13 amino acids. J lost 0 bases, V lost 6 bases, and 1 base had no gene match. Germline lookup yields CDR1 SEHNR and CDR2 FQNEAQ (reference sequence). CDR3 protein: CASSQGANYGYTF. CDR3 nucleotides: TGTGCCAGCAGTCAGGGGGCTAACTATGGCTACACCTTC.

The CDR3 nucleotides read TGTGCCAGCAGTAGCGATTGGGGGGTGAACACTGAAGCTTTCTTT. Translated: CASSSDWGVNTEAFF. The J gene is TRBJ1-1, the V gene TRBV6-5; perhaps TRBD1 as D (5 bases). The germline V gene encodes CDR1 MNHEY and CDR2 SVGAGI. V dropped 5 bases and J dropped 0 bases, with 13 bases sitting between them. The length of the CDR3 is 15 residues.

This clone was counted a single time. The CDR3 region has the DNA TGTGCCAGCAGCTTGGCGGGGGCCAAGCCGGGAGATACGCAGTATTTT. Protein sequence: CASSLAGAKPGDTQYF. The rearrangement uses TRBV11-2 and TRBJ2-3; D is possibly TRBD2 (7 bases). Deletions cut 3 bases from V and 5 bases from J, with 18 bases between. The CDR3 has 16 amino acids. Germline CDR1 SGHAT, CDR2 FQNNGV.

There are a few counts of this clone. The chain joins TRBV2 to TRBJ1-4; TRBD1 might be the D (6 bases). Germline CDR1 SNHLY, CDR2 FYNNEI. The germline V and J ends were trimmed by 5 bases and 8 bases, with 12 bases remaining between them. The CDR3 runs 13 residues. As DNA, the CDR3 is TGTGCCAGCAGTACGAGGGGGACGGAAAAACTGTTTTTT. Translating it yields CASSTRGTEKLFF.

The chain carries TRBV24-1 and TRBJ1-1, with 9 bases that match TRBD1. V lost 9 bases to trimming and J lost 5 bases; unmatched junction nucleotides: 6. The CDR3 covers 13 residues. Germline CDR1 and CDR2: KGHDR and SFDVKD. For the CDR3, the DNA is TGTGCCACCCTCGAGACAGGGGGGACTGAAGCTTTCTTT. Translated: CATLETGGTEAFF.

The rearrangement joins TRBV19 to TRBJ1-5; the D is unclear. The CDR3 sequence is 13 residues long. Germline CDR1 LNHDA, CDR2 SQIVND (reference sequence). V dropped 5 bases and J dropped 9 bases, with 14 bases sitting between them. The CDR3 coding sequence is TGTGCCAGTAGTCCCAGCGTTGTTCGGCCCCAGCATTTT. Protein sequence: CASSPSVVRPQHF. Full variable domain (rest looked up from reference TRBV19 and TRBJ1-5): DGGITQSPKYLFRKEGQNVTLSCEQNLNHDAMYWYRQDPGQGLRLIYYSQIVNDFQKGDIAEGYSVSREKKESFPLTVTSAQKNPTAFYLCASSPSVVRPQHFGDGTRLSIL.

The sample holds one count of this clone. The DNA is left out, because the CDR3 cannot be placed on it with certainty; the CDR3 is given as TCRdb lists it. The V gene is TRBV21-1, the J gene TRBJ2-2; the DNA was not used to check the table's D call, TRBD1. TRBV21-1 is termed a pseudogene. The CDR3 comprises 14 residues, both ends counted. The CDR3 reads CASIRARGAGELFF.

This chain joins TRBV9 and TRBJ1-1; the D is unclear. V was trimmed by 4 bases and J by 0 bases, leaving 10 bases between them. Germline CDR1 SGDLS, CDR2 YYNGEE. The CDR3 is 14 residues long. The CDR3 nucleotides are TGTGCCAGCAGCCCCAGGTACTTGAACACTGAAGCTTTCTTT. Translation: CASSPRYLNTEAFF. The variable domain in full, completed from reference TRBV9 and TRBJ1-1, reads DSGVTQTPKHLITATGQRVTLRCSPRSGDLSVYWYQQSLDQGLQFLIQYYNGEERAKGNILERFSAQQFPDLHSELNLSSLELGDSALYFCASSPRYLNTEAFFGQGTRLTVV.

The CDR3 region is CASTQGSRGTEAFF. The CDR3 coding sequence is TGTGCCAGTACTCAGGGCTCGAGGGGGACTGAAGCTTTCTTT. The chain couples TRBV19 to TRBJ1-1, with D possibly being TRBD1 (6 bases). The ends were cut back, 7 bases at V and 5 bases at J, with 17 bases in the middle. This CDR3 comprises 14 residues. Germline V gene lookup returns CDR1 LNHDA and CDR2 SQIVND (reference sequence).

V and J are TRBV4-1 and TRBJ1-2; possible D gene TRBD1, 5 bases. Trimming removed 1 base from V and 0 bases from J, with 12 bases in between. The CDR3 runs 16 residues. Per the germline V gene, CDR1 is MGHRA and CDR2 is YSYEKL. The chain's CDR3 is CASSQATAKSNYGYTF. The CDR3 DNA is TGCGCCAGCAGCCAAGCGACAGCCAAGTCTAACTATGGCTACACCTTC.

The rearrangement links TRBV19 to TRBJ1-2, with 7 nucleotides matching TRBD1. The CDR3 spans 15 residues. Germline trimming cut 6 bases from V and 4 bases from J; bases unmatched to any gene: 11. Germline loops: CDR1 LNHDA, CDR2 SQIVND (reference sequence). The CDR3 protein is CASRTRQGPIYGYTF. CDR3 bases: TGTGCCAGTAGAACAAGACAGGGCCCCATCTATGGCTACACCTTC.